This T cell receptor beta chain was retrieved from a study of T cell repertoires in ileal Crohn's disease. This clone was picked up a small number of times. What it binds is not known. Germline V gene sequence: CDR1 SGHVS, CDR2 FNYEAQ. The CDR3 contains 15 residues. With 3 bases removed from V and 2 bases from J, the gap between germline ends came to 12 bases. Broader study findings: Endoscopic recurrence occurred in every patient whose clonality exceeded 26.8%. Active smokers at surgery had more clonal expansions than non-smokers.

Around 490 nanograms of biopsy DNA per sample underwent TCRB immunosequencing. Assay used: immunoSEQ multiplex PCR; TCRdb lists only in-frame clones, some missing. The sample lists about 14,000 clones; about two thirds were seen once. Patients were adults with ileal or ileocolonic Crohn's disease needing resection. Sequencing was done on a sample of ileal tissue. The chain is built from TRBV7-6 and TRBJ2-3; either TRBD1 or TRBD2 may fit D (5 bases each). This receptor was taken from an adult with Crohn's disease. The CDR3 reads CASSLLWGNTDTQYF. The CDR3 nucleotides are TGTGCCAGCAGCTTGCTTTGGGGGAACACAGATACGCAGTATTTT.